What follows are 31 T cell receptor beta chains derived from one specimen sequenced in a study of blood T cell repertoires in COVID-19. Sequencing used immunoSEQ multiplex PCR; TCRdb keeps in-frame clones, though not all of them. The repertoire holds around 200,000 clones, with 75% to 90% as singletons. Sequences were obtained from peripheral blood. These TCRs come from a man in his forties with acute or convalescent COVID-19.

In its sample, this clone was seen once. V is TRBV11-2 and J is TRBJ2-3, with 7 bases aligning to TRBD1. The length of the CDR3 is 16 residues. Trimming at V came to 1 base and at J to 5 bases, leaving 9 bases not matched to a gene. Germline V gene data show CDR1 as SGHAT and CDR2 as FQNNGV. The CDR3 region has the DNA TGTGCCAGCAGCTTAGCGACAGGGTCAGGTGGAGATACGCAGTATTTT. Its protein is CASSLATGSGGDTQYF.

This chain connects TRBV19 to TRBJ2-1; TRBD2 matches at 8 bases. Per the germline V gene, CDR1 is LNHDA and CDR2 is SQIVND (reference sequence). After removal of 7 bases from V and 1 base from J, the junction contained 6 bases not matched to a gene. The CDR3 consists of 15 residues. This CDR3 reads CASTPTSASYNEQFF. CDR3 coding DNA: TGTGCCAGTACCCCGACTAGCGCGTCCTACAATGAGCAGTTCTTC.

CDR3 region: CASSPRLAGGRTGELFF. CDR3 nucleotides: TGTGCCAGCAGCCCCCGACTAGCGGGGGGGCGTACCGGGGAGCTGTTTTTT. The rearrangement joins TRBV11-2 to TRBJ2-2, with 14 bases fitting TRBD2. V gave up 5 bases and J gave up 5 bases; unmatched junction bases: 7. Per the germline V gene, CDR1 is SGHAT and CDR2 is FQNNGV. CDR3 length: 17 residues.

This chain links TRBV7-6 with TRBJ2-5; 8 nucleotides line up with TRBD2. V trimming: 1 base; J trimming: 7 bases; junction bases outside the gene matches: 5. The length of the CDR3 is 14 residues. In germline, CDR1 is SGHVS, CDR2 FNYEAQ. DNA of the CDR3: TGTGCCAGCAGCTTAGGTGGACTAGCTGGGACCCAGTACTTC. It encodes CASSLGGLAGTQYF.

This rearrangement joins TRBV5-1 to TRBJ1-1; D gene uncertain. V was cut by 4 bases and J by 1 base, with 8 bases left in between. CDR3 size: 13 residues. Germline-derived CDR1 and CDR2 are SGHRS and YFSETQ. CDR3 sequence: CASSEEGNTEAFF. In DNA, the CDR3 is TGCGCCAGCAGCGAGGAGGGGAACACTGAAGCTTTCTTT.

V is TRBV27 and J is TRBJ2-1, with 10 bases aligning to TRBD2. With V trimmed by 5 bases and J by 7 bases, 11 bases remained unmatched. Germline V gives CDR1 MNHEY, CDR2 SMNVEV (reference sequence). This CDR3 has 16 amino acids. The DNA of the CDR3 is TGTGCCAGCAGTCGGGAGCGGGGGGGCCTGGGTAATGAGCAGTTCTTC. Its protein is CASSRERGGLGNEQFF.

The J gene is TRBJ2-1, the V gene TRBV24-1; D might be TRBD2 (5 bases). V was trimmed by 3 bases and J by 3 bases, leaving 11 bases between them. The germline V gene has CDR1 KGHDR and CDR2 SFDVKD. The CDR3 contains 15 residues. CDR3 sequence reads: CATSDRWTLYNEQFF. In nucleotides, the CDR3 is TGTGCCACCAGTGATCGGTGGACTCTCTACAATGAGCAGTTCTTC.

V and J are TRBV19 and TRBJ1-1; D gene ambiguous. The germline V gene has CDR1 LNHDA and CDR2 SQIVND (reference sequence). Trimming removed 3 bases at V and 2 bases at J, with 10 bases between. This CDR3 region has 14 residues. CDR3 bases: TGTGCCAGTAGTATTGGCCCCCAAAACACTGAAGCTTTCTTT. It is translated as CASSIGPQNTEAFF.

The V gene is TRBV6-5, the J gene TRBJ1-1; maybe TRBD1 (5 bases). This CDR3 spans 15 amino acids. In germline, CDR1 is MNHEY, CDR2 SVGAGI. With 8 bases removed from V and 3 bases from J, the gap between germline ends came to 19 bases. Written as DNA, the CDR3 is TGTGCCAGCGGAGGGTCGAAGGGACCCGACACTGAAGCTTTCTTT. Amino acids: CASGGSKGPDTEAFF.

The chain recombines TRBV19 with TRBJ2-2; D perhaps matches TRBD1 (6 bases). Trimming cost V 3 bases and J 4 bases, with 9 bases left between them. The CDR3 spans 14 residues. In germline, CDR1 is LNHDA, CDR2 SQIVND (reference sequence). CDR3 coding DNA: TGTGCCAGTAGTATTTCAGGGGTCACCGGGGAGCTGTTTTTT. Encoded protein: CASSISGVTGELFF.

The CDR3 bases are TGTGCCAGTAGTGTCAGCGCCGGCGATGAGCAGTTCTTC. Translating it yields CASSVSAGDEQFF. The chain carries TRBV19 and TRBJ2-1; D remains unclear. The CDR3 runs 13 residues. The germline V gene encodes CDR1 LNHDA and CDR2 SQIVND (reference sequence). The V gene lost 5 bases and the J gene lost 8 bases, with 13 bases spanning the gap.

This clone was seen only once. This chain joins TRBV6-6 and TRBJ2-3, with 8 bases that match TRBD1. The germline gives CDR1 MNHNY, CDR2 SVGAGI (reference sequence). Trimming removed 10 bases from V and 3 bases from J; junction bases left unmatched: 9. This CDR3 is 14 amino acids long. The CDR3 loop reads CAISRDRSTDTQYF. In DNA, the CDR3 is TGTGCCATAAGCCGGGACAGGAGTACAGATACGCAGTATTTT.

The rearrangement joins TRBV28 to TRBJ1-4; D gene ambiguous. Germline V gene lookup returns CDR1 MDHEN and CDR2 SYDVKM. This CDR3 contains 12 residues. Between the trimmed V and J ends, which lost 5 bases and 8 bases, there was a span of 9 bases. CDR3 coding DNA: TGTGCCAGCAGTATAACGGAGGAAAAACTGTTTTTT. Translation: CASSITEEKLFF.

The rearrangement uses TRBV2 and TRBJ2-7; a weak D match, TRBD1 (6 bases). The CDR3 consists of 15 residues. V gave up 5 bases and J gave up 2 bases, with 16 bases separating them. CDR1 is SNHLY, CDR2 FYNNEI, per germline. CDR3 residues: CASSPTWDNPYEQYF. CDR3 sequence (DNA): TGTGCCAGCAGTCCAACCTGGGACAACCCCTACGAGCAGTACTTC.

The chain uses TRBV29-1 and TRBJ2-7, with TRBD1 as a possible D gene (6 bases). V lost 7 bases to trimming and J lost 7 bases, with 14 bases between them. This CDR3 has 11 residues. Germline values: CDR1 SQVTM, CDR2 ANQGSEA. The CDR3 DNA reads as TGCAGCGGTAGGGACAATATGGAGCAGTACTTC. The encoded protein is CSGRDNMEQYF.

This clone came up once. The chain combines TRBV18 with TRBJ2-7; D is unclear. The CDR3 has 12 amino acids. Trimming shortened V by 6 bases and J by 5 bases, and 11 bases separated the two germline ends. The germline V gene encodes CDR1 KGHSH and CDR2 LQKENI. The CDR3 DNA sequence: TGTGCCAGCTCTCCAAATACGGACGAGCAGTACTTC. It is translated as CASSPNTDEQYF.

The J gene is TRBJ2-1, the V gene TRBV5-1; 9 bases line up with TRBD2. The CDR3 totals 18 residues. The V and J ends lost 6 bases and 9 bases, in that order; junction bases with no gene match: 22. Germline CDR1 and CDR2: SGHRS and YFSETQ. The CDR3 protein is CASNLRLAVDTSPGEQFF. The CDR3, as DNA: TGCGCCAGCAACTTACGACTAGCGGTTGACACGTCTCCGGGTGAGCAGTTCTTC.

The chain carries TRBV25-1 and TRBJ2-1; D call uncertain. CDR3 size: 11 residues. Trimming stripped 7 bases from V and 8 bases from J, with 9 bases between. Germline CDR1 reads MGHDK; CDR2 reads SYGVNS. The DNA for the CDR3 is TGTGCCAGCACCCGGGTGGATGAGCAGTTCTTC. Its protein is CASTRVDEQFF.

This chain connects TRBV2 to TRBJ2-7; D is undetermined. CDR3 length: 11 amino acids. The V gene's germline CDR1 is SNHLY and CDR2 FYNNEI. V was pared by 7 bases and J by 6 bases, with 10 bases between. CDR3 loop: CASNRALEQYF. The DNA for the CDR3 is TGTGCCAGCAATCGAGCCCTCGAGCAGTACTTC.

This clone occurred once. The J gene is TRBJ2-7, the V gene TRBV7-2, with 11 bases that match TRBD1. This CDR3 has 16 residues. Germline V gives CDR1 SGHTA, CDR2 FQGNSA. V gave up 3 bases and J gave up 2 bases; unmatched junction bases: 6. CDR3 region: CASSLSGQGVAYEQYF. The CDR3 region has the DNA TGTGCCAGCAGCTTGTCGGGACAGGGGGTTGCCTACGAGCAGTACTTC.

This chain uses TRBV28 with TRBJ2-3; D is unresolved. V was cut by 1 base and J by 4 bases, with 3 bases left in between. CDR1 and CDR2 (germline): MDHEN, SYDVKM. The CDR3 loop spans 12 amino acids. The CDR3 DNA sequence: TGTGCCAGCAGTTTATCAGCAGATACGCAGTATTTT. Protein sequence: CASSLSADTQYF. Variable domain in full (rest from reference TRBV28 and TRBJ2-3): DVKVTQSSRYLVKRTGEKVFLECVQDMDHENMFWYRQDPGLGLRLIYFSYDVKMKEKGDIPEGYSVSREKKERFSLILESASTNQTSMYLCASSLSADTQYFGPGTRLTVL.

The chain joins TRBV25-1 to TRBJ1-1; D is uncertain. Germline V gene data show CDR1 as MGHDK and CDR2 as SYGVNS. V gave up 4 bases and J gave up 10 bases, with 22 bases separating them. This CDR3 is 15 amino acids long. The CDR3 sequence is CASSAIQSPLSGAFF. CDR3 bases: TGTGCCAGCAGTGCTATACAGAGTCCCCTTAGTGGAGCTTTCTTT.

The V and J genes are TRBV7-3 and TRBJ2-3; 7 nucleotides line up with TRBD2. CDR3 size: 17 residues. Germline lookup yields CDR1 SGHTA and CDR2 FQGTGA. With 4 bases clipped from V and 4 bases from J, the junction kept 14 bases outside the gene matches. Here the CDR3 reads CASSSSRSGDEPDTQYF. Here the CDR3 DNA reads TGTGCCAGCAGCTCCTCCAGGAGCGGGGATGAGCCAGATACGCAGTATTTT.

The CDR3: CSVSTSGMSYEQYF. The CDR3 nucleotides are TGCAGCGTTTCGACTAGCGGGATGTCCTACGAGCAGTACTTC. The chain combines TRBV29-1 with TRBJ2-7; TRBD2 matches at 11 bases. CDR1 is SQVTM, CDR2 ANQGSEA, per germline. Germline trimming cut 5 bases from V and 1 base from J; bases unmatched to any gene: 4. The CDR3 consists of 14 residues.

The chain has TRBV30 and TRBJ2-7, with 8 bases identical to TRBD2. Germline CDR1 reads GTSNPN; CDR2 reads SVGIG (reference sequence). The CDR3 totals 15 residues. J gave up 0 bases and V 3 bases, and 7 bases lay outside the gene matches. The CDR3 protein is CAWRVTSGSSYEQYF. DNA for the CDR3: TGTGCCTGGAGGGTAACTAGCGGAAGCTCCTACGAGCAGTACTTC.

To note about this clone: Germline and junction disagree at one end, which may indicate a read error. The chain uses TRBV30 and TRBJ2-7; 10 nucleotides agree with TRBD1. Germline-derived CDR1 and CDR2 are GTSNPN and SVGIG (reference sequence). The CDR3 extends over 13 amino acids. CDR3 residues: CTWNGQGDHEQYF. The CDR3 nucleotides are TGTACCTGGAACGGACAGGGGGACCACGAGCAGTACTTC.

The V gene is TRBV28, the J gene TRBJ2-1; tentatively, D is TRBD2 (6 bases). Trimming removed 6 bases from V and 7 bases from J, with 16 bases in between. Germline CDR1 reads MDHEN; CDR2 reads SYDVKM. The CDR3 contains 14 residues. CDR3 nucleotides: TGTGCCAGCAGCGAGCCGGAGGGCCGAAATGAGCAGTTCTTC. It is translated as CASSEPEGRNEQFF.

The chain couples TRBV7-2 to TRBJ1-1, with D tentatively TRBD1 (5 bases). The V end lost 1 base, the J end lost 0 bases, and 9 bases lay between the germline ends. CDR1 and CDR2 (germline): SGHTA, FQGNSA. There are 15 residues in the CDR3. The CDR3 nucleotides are TGTGCCAGCAGCTTAGATTTCAGGGTGAACACTGAAGCTTTCTTT. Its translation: CASSLDFRVNTEAFF.

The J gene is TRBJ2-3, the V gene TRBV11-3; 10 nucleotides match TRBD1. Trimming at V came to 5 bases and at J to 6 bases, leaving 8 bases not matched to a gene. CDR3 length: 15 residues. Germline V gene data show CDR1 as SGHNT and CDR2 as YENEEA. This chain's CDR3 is CASSPGQGDRDTQYF. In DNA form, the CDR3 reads TGTGCCAGCAGCCCAGGACAGGGGGACAGGGATACGCAGTATTTT. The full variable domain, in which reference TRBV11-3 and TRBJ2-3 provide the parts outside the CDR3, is EAGVVQSPRYKIIEKKQPVAFWCNPISGHNTLYWYLQNLGQGPELLIRYENEEAVDDSQLPKDRFSAERLKGVDSTLKIQPAELGDSAVYLCASSPGQGDRDTQYFGPGTRLTVL.

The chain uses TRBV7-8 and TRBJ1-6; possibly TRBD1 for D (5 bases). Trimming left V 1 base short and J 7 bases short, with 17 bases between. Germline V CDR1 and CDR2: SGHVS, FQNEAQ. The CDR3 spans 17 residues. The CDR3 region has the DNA TGTGCCAGCAGCTTAGTGGCAGGGCCGCTCGGGAATTCACCCCTCCACTTT. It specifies CASSLVAGPLGNSPLHF.

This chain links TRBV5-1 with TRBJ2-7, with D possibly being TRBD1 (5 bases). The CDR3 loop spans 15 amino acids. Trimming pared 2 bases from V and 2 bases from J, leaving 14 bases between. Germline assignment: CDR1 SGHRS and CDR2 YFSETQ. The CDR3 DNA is TGCGCCAGCAGCTTAAAAGACAGCGCTACCTACGAGCAGTACTTC. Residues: CASSLKDSATYEQYF.